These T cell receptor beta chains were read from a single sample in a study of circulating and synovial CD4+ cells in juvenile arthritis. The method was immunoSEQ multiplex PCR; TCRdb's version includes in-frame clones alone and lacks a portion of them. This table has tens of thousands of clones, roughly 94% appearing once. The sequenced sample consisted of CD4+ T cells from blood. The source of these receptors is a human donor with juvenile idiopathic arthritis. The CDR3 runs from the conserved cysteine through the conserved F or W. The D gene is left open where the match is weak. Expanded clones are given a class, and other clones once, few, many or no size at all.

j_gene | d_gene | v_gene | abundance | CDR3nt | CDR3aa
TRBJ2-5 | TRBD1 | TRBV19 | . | TGTGCCAGTAGTATACCCTCGACAGGGGGGAAGACCCAGTACTTC | CASSIPSTGGKTQYF
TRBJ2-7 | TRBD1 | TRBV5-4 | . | TGTGCCAGCAGCTTGTCCACAGGGGCCTACGAGCAGTACTTC | CASSLSTGAYEQYF
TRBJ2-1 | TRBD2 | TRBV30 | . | TGTGCCTGGGACCCCACGTGGACTAGCGGGGGGGCAGATGAGCAGTTCTTC | CAWDPTWTSGGADEQFF
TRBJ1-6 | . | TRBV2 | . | TGTGCCAGCAGTGAAGGTTATTCCCCCCTCCACTTT | CASSEGYSPLHF
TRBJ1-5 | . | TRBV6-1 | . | TGTGCCAGCAGTGGTAGGGAGCGCCAGCCCCAGCATTTT | CASSGRERQPQHF
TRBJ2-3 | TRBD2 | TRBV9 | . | TGTGCCAGCAGCTCCGAGGGACTAACCTACACAGATACGCAGTATTTT | CASSSEGLTYTDTQYF
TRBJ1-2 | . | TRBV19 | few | TGTGCCAGTAGTATAGGAGGGGGTTCCTATGGCTACACCTTC | CASSIGGGSYGYTF
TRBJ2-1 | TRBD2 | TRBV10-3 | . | TGTGCCATCAGTGAGACCCCATTTACAGCGGGGGGGTCCTACAATGAGCAGTTCTTC | CAISETPFTAGGSYNEQFF
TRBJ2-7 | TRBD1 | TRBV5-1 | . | TGCGCCAGCAGCCCCGGACAGGGGGCCGAGCAGTACTTC | CASSPGQGAEQYF
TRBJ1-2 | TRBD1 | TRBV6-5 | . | TGTGCCAGCAGTTACACAGGGGGCTCCGTCTATGGCTACACCTTC | CASSYTGGSVYGYTF
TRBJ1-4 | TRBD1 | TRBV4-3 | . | TGCGCCAGCAGCCAAGTTTCGGGGACAGGGGTATTTTTT | CASSQVSGTGVFF
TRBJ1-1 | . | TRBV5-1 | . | TGCGCCAGCAGCGGCCGAGGGCGCTTTGGCACTGAAGCTTTCTTT | CASSGRGRFGTEAFF
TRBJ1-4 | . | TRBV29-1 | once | TGCAGCGTTGTCGGAGTTAATGAAAAACTGTTTTTT | CSVVGVNEKLFF
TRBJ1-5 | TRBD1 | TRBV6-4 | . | TGTGCCAGCAGCGCGACAGGGGGCATCGATCAGCCCCAGCATTTT | CASSATGGIDQPQHF
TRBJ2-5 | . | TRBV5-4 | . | TGTGCCAGCAGCCCTCGTATCAGGGAAGAGACCCAGTACTTC | CASSPRIREETQYF
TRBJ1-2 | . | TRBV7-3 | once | TGTGCCAGCAGCTCTTCCCATGCAGGGGAGGGTGGCTACACCTTC | CASSSSHAGEGGYTF
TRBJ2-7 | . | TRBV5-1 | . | TGCGCCAGCAGCTTGGGGACTGAAGTCTACGAGCAGTACTTC | CASSLGTEVYEQYF
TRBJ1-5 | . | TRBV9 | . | TGTGCCAGCAGCGTAGCTAATAGCAATCAGCCCCAGCATTTT | CASSVANSNQPQHF
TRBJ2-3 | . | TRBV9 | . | TGTGCCAGCAGCCCTTCCCCTAGCGCTCAAGCGGATACGCAGTATTTT | CASSPSPSAQADTQYF
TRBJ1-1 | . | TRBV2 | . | TGTGCCAGCAGTGGAGCCCGGACAGTGACTGAAGCTTTCTTT | CASSGARTVTEAFF
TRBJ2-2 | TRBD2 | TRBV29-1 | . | TGCAGCGTTGAAGATAACGCGGGGGGCTTGCTGTTTTTT | CSVEDNAGGLLFF
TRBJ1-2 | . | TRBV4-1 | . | TGCGCCAGCAGTCCTACAGGGTCTTCCGACTATGGCTACACCTTC | CASSPTGSSDYGYTF
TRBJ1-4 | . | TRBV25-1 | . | TGTGCCAGCAGTAATTTGGGGGGGCCTAATGAAAAACTGTTTTTT | CASSNLGGPNEKLFF
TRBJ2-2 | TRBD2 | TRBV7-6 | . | TGTGCCAGCAGCCCCGCAGCGGGGGGCACCGGGGAGCTGTTTTTT | CASSPAAGGTGELFF
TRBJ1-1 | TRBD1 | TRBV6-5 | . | TGTGCCAGCAGGGGGACAGGGTTGACTGAAGCTTTCTTT | CASRGTGLTEAFF
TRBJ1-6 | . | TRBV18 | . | TGTGCCAGCTCAGGGGGACCGCGGGACGATTCACCCCTCCACTTT | CASSGGPRDDSPLHF
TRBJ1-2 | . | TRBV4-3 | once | TGCGCCAGCAGCCAAGATTCAGGGGTGGGAGGCTACACCTTC | CASSQDSGVGGYTF
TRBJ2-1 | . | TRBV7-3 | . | TGTGCCAGCAGCTTAACGAGTTACAATGAGCAGTTCTTC | CASSLTSYNEQFF
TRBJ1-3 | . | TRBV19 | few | TGTGCCAGTAGGATGGGGAGGGGAAACACCATATATTTT | CASRMGRGNTIYF
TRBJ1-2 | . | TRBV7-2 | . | TGTGCCAGCAGCCTAGGGGGAGGGGCGGGCTACACCTTC | CASSLGGGAGYTF
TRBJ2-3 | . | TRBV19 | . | TGTGCCAGTAGTATAACCGGAGATACGCAGTATTTT | CASSITGDTQYF
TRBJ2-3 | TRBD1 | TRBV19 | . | TGTGCCAGTACCCCGGACAGGGGGACTGATACGCAGTATTTT | CASTPDRGTDTQYF
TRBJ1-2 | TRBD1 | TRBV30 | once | TGTGCCTGGAGGTTTGCCGACAGGGAAGGCTACACCTTC | CAWRFADREGYTF
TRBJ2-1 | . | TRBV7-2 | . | TGTGCCAGCAGCTTAACGGGGTATAGTGGTGAGCAGTTCTTC | CASSLTGYSGEQFF
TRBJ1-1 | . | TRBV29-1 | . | TGCAGCGCTAAACGGGGTAGACCGAACACTGAAGCTTTCTTT | CSAKRGRPNTEAFF
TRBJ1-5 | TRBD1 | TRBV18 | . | TGTGCCAGCTCAACAGGGGTTAGGAATCAGCCCCAGCATTTT | CASSTGVRNQPQHF
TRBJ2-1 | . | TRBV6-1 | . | TGTGCCAGCAGCTTGGACATTCTCTCCTACAATGAGCAGTTCTTC | CASSLDILSYNEQFF
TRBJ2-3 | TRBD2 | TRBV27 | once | TGTGCCAGCAGCGTCGGGGGGGGCACAGATACGCAGTATTTT | CASSVGGGTDTQYF
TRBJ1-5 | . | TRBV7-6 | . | TGTGCCAGCAGCACAGATAGCAATCAGCCCCAGCATTTT | CASSTDSNQPQHF
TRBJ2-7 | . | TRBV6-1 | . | TGTGCCAGCAGTGAAGCATCAGGACAAATGTACGACGAGCAGTACTTC | CASSEASGQMYDEQYF
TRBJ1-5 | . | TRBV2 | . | TGTGCCAGCACCTATAGCAATCAGCCCCAGCATTTT | CASTYSNQPQHF
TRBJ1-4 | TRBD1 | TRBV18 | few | TGTGCCAGCTCAATCTCAGGCACAGGGGGCAAGAGTGAAAAACTGTTTTTT | CASSISGTGGKSEKLFF
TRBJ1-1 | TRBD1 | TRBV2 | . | TGTGCCAGCAGTGCCCCTACGGGACAGGGCTCGGGAAGTGCTGAAGCTTTCTTT | CASSAPTGQGSGSAEAFF
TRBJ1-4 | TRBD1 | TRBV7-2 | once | TGTGCCAGCAGCTTAGGACAGGGCAATGAAAAACTGTTTTTT | CASSLGQGNEKLFF
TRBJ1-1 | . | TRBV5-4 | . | TGTGCCCTCTTTGCGGGAGGTAATACTGAAGCTTTCTTT | CALFAGGNTEAFF
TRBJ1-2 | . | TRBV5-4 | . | TGTGCCAGCAGCCGACCTTCCGGGGCGGGGGACTATGGCTACACCTTC | CASSRPSGAGDYGYTF
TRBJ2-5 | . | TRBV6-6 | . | TGTGCCAGCAGTTACTCGGCAGGGTCGGAGACCCAGTACTTC | CASSYSAGSETQYF
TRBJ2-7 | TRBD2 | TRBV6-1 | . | TGTGCCAGCAGTTCAGGGACTAGCGGGGTCTACGAGCAGTACTTC | CASSSGTSGVYEQYF
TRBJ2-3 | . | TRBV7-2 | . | TGTGCCAGCAGCTTGGCGGGGCCTAGCACAGATACGCAGTATTTT | CASSLAGPSTDTQYF